A single sample is the source of the 29 T cell receptor beta chains below, sequenced in a study of regulatory T cells in long-lasting Graves disease. Stated time point: newly diagnosed GD, antithyroid drugs for less than 3 months. Researchers made the TCR library from RNA that was extracted from PBMCs. Arm-PCR of CDR3 regions and iRepertoire HTBI primers were the basis on which TCR beta libraries were built. From the multiplex PCR reads, TCRdb called clonotypes with MiXCR, one entry per CDR3 protein. In the table there are 350,000 to 550,000 distinct CDR3 sequences, about 17% of which are singletons. This sample was shared with a second study, whose subject was T cells in Graves' hyperthyroidism and ophthalmopathy.

The material sequenced was peripheral blood mononuclear cells (PBMCs), taken at new diagnosis, from a patient treated with antithyroid drugs. The receptors originated from a young woman with Graves disease.

This clonotype was seen many times. CDR3: CSVAGTGYHEQYF. In DNA, the CDR3 is TGCAGCGTCGCCGGGACAGGGTACCACGAGCAGTACTTC. The chain is built from TRBV29-1 and TRBJ2-7; TRBD1 matches 9 bases. The ends lost 6 bases at V and 5 bases at J; junction bases unmatched: 8. The CDR3 spans 13 residues. The germline V gene encodes CDR1 SQVTM and CDR2 ANQGSEA.

This clonotype came up many times. This sequence joins TRBV3-1 and TRBJ2-2, with D tentatively TRBD1 or TRBD2 (5 bases each). Looked up from germline, CDR1 is LGHDT and CDR2 is YNNKEL (reference sequence). With 1 base removed from V and 4 bases from J, the gap between germline ends came to 10 bases. This CDR3 comprises 15 residues. DNA of the CDR3: TGTGCCAGCAGCCAAGTTAGGGGAGTCACCGGGGAGCTGTTTTTT. Translation: CASSQVRGVTGELFF.

This clonotype has ten or more counts. This chain connects TRBV5-1 to TRBJ2-1; 10 bases agree with TRBD1. CDR3 length: 16 amino acids. Germline V gene data show CDR1 as SGHRS and CDR2 as YFSETQ. V was pared by 4 bases and J by 7 bases, with 11 bases of the junction left unmatched. The CDR3 DNA follows: TGCGCCAGCAGCGCGACCGGGACAGGGGTCCGAAATGAGCAGTTCTTC. Amino acid sequence: CASSATGTGVRNEQFF.

This clonotype was counted ten times or more. This chain uses TRBV5-1 with TRBJ1-1; D ambiguous. The CDR3 extends over 16 amino acids. The V gene lost 7 bases and the J gene lost 0 bases, with 19 bases spanning the gap. The germline CDR1 and CDR2 sequences are SGHRS and YFSETQ. The CDR3 loop is CASRPGSNPMNTEAFF. The CDR3 coding sequence is TGCGCCAGCCGGCCAGGTAGCAACCCTATGAACACTGAAGCTTTCTTT.

The genes are TRBV10-3 and TRBJ2-5; 7 bases agree with TRBD2. This CDR3 contains 12 residues. V trimming: 7 bases; J trimming: 5 bases; junction bases outside the gene matches: 4. In germline, CDR1 is ENHRY, CDR2 SYGVKD. CDR3 residues: CAIMPTSETQYF. DNA of the CDR3: TGTGCCATCATGCCGACTAGCGAGACCCAGTACTTC.

This clonotype was counted many times. The rearrangement links TRBV28 to TRBJ2-5; tentative D call: TRBD1 (6 bases). V lost 6 bases, J lost 4 bases, and 9 bases lay in between. CDR1 MDHEN and CDR2 SYDVKM come from the germline V gene. This CDR3 comprises 12 residues. CDR3 region: CASSQGRETQYF. The CDR3 region has the DNA TGTGCCAGCAGCCAGGGGAGAGAGACCCAGTACTTC. The variable domain in full, with the rest retrieved from reference TRBV28 and TRBJ2-5, is DVKVTQSSRYLVKRTGEKVFLECVQDMDHENMFWYRQDPGLGLRLIYFSYDVKMKEKGDIPEGYSVSREKKERFSLILESASTNQTSMYLCASSQGRETQYFGPGTRLLVL.

This clonotype was picked up many times. V gene TRBV7-6 combines with J gene TRBJ1-4; D unclear. The CDR3 has 13 amino acids. Trimming stripped 0 bases from V and 7 bases from J, with 6 bases between. Germline CDR1 is SGHVS and CDR2 is FNYEAQ. The CDR3 DNA reads TGTGCCAGCAGCTTAGCGGGTCCTGAAAAACTGTTTTTT. Its translation: CASSLAGPEKLFF.

This sequence joins TRBV29-1 and TRBJ2-3; 11 positions agree with TRBD2. CDR1 and CDR2 (germline): SQVTM, ANQGSEA. V gave up 6 bases and J gave up 8 bases; unmatched junction bases: 13. This CDR3 contains 15 residues. CDR3 sequence (DNA): TGCAGCGTAGAAATAGCGGGAGGGCCAAGGGGTACGCAGTATTTT. Translating it yields CSVEIAGGPRGTQYF.

This clonotype came up many times. CDR3 protein: CASSIIGVAGGHEQFF. CDR3 DNA sequence: TGTGCCAGTAGTATAATAGGGGTAGCGGGAGGCCATGAGCAGTTCTTC. This chain joins TRBV19 and TRBJ2-1; 10 bases fit TRBD2. The germline V gene has CDR1 LNHDA and CDR2 SQIVND (reference sequence). V lost 2 bases, J lost 8 bases, and 9 bases stayed unmatched. There are 16 residues in the CDR3.

This clonotype was recorded at least ten times. CDR3 sequence (DNA): TGTGCCAGCAGCCTGGACTCGACTAGCACAGATACGCAGTATTTT. This translates into CASSLDSTSTDTQYF. The V and J genes are TRBV5-4 and TRBJ2-3; possible D gene TRBD2, 5 bases. The CDR3 contains 15 residues. V was trimmed by 4 bases and J by 0 bases, leaving 12 bases between them. From germline, CDR1 is SGHNT and CDR2 YYREEE (reference sequence).

This clonotype was observed a handful of times. V gene TRBV10-3 combines with J gene TRBJ1-6; D ambiguous. CDR3 length: 14 residues. V gave up 10 bases and J gave up 5 bases, with 15 bases separating them. Looked up from germline, CDR1 is ENHRY and CDR2 is SYGVKD. CDR3 in amino acids: CATSDPGDNSPLHF. CDR3 coding DNA: TGTGCCACCTCAGATCCGGGTGATAATTCACCCCTCCACTTT.

In this sample, this clonotype turned up a few times. The gene calls are TRBV6-1 and TRBJ2-3, with D perhaps matching TRBD1 (5 bases). V shed 7 bases and J shed 5 bases, with 16 bases lying between them. This CDR3 region has 14 residues. Per the germline V gene, CDR1 is MNHNS and CDR2 is SASEGT. Here the CDR3 reads CASTQPNRGDTQYF. As DNA, the CDR3 is TGTGCCAGCACCCAACCCAATAGGGGAGATACGCAGTATTTT.

This clonotype was detected many times. J is TRBJ2-1 and V is TRBV28, with 10 positions matching TRBD1. V gave up 8 bases and J gave up 8 bases; unmatched junction bases: 21. CDR3 length equals 18 residues. Per germline, CDR1 MDHEN and CDR2 SYDVKM. The CDR3 region has the DNA TGTGCCAGCCCCCCCACCCCAGGGACAGGGGTAGCGGATGATGAGCAGTTCTTC. Protein product: CASPPTPGTGVADDEQFF.

This clonotype was counted ten times or more. The chain joins TRBV12-3 or TRBV12-4 to TRBJ2-3, with D uncertain. V lost 1 base, J lost 6 bases, and 8 bases lay in between. This CDR3 has 13 amino acids. The CDR3 protein is CASSLEGWDTQYF. CDR3 DNA sequence: TGTGCCAGCAGTTTAGAGGGATGGGATACGCAGTATTTT.

This clonotype was detected only a few times. The gene calls are TRBV9 and TRBJ2-1, with D hard to call. The length of the CDR3 is 13 residues. From germline, CDR1 is SGDLS and CDR2 YYNGEE. V was cut by 0 bases and J by 11 bases, with 12 bases left in between. The CDR3 DNA reads as TGTGCCAGCAGCGTAGCTCTTAAAGGTCAGCAGTTCTTC. Its protein is CASSVALKGQQFF.

The chain uses TRBV6-1 and TRBJ2-5; 7 bases line up with TRBD1. In germline, CDR1 is MNHNS, CDR2 SASEGT. J gave up 5 bases and V 6 bases, and 9 bases lay outside the gene matches. There are 14 residues in the CDR3. The CDR3 loop is CASRGQTEGETQYF. The CDR3 DNA is TGTGCCAGCAGGGGACAGACCGAGGGGGAGACCCAGTACTTC.

The chain couples TRBV7-9 to TRBJ2-2; no clear D. The CDR3 is 13 amino acids. The V end lost 3 bases, the J end lost 4 bases, and 6 bases lay between the germline ends. Germline V gives CDR1 SEHNR, CDR2 FQNEAQ (reference sequence). CDR3 nucleotides: TGTGCCAGCAGCTTCTGGCCCACCGGGGAGCTGTTTTTT. Translation gives CASSFWPTGELFF.

Note on this clonotype: A clone one base away is much larger, so this may be a read error. The J gene is TRBJ2-5, the V gene TRBV7-9; no reliable D call. CDR3 length: 12 amino acids. CDR1 is SEHNR, CDR2 FQNEAQ, per germline (reference sequence). V lost 5 bases, J lost 1 base, and 5 bases lay in between. The CDR3 nucleotides read TGTGCCAGCAGCGCGAGCCAAGAGACCCAGTACTTC. The encoded protein is CASSASQETQYF.

The rearrangement uses TRBV28 and TRBJ2-5, with 8 nucleotides matching TRBD1. The CDR3 runs 14 residues. The germline V gene has CDR1 MDHEN and CDR2 SYDVKM. V was clipped by 7 bases and J by 5 bases; unmatched bases: 9. The CDR3 nucleotides are TGTGCCAGCATCCTCCAGGGGGCTGGGGAGACCCAGTACTTC. Amino acids: CASILQGAGETQYF. The full variable domain, rest sourced from reference TRBV28 and TRBJ2-5, is DVKVTQSSRYLVKRTGEKVFLECVQDMDHENMFWYRQDPGLGLRLIYFSYDVKMKEKGDIPEGYSVSREKKERFSLILESASTNQTSMYLCASILQGAGETQYFGPGTRLLVL.

This clonotype showed up just a few times. The chain employs TRBV10-3 and TRBJ2-5; D unresolved. Germline V gives CDR1 ENHRY, CDR2 SYGVKD. V was cut by 3 bases and J by 3 bases, with 26 bases left in between. The CDR3 spans 19 residues. Here the CDR3 DNA reads TGTGCCATCAGTGAAGGAGAGACACCCTGGACGCCCCCCAAAGAGACCCAGTACTTC. It encodes CAISEGETPWTPPKETQYF.

This clonotype appeared a single time. Possible read error: a much larger clone is one base away. The chain links TRBV9 to TRBJ2-1; 7 bases match TRBD1. The CDR3 contains 14 residues. Germline-derived CDR1 and CDR2 are SGDLS and YYNGEE. V gave up 3 bases and J gave up 10 bases; unmatched junction bases: 10. The CDR3 sequence: CASSGLGDSYEQFF. CDR3 sequence (DNA): TGTGCCAGCAGCGGACTGGGGGACAGTTACGAGCAGTTCTTC.

This clonotype was observed a few times. The chain employs TRBV28 and TRBJ2-4; no definite D call. Germline V CDR1 and CDR2: MDHEN, SYDVKM. The CDR3 totals 14 residues. V lost 11 bases and J 0 bases, leaving 14 bases between the germline ends. CDR3 nucleotides: TGTGCCTCCGGCCCTTTTATAGCCAAAAACATTCAGTACTTC. This codes for CASGPFIAKNIQYF.

This clonotype is medium-sized. The genes are TRBV4-1 and TRBJ2-7; D may be TRBD1 (5 bases). In germline, CDR1 is MGHRA, CDR2 YSYEKL. The CDR3 covers 16 residues. V gave up 0 bases and J gave up 2 bases, with 14 bases separating them. In nucleotides, the CDR3 is TGCGCCAGCAGCCAAGAAGGTGGGGCGGCCCCCTACGAGCAGTACTTC. It codes for CASSQEGGAAPYEQYF.

This clonotype was seen more than once but under ten times. The chain recombines TRBV9 with TRBJ2-7; D unclear. Trimming stripped 0 bases from V and 5 bases from J, with 9 bases between. The CDR3 runs 13 residues. The V gene's germline CDR1 is SGDLS and CDR2 YYNGEE. The CDR3 protein is CASSVEQSNEQYF. The CDR3 DNA follows: TGTGCCAGCAGCGTAGAACAGAGTAACGAGCAGTACTTC.

This clonotype was counted ten times or more. A junction boundary mismatches the germline segment, possibly from a read error. The rearrangement joins TRBV7-7 to TRBJ2-3, with 8 bases lining up with TRBD1. Germline CDR1 SSHAT, CDR2 FNYEAQ (reference sequence). The CDR3 consists of 16 residues. CDR3 sequence: CASSHDRGVGTDTQYF. For the CDR3, the DNA is TGTGCTAGCAGCCACGACAGGGGAGTTGGCACAGATACGCAGTATTTT.

This chain joins TRBV7-8 and TRBJ1-3; D unclear. This CDR3 has 15 amino acids. V lost 5 bases, J lost 0 bases, and 11 bases lay in between. In germline, CDR1 is SGHVS, CDR2 FQNEAQ. In DNA, the CDR3 is TGTGCCAGCAGCCCCCGTGCAGGCTCTGGAAACACCATATATTTT. Its translation is CASSPRAGSGNTIYF.

In its sample, this clonotype was seen many times. The rearrangement uses TRBV6-9 and TRBJ2-2, with a tentative D call TRBD2 (5 bases). V gave up 3 bases and J gave up 4 bases, with 12 bases separating them. Germline CDR1 MNHGY, CDR2 SVAAGI. There are 15 residues in the CDR3. The CDR3 DNA is TGTGCCAGCAGTTACGCCCGGGGTTTCACCGGGGAGCTGTTTTTT. Its protein is CASSYARGFTGELFF.

J is TRBJ2-5 and V is TRBV28, with D unresolved. Germline V gene data show CDR1 as MDHEN and CDR2 as SYDVKM. CDR3 length: 13 residues. Trimming stripped 2 bases from V and 6 bases from J, with 10 bases between. CDR3 region: CASSLVNSKTQYF. The CDR3 DNA is TGTGCCAGCAGTTTAGTTAACAGCAAGACCCAGTACTTC.

This clonotype was observed at least ten times. This chain connects TRBV7-2 to TRBJ2-7; 9 bases fit TRBD1. The CDR3 is made up of 15 amino acids. The V segment lost 4 bases and the J segment 2 bases; nucleotides outside the gene matches: 6. The germline CDR1 and CDR2 sequences are SGHTA and FQGNSA. This CDR3 reads CASSSSRDRAYEQYF. For the CDR3, the DNA is TGTGCCAGCAGCTCTAGCCGGGACAGGGCCTACGAGCAGTACTTC.